These 12 T cell receptor beta chains came from one sample sequenced in a study of T cells in Graves' hyperthyroidism and ophthalmopathy. Amplification of TCR beta CDR3 regions used RNA as the template. The primer set for the first-round RT-PCR of the TCR CDR3 was HTBI. In TCRdb, the multiplex PCR reads were re-called with MiXCR into one record per CDR3 protein. The sample contains under 350,000 distinct CDR3 sequences, 15% to 20% of which appear only once. Sequencing used blood. These receptors were taken from a woman in her forties or fifties with Graves' hyperthyroidism.

V gene TRBV28 combines with J gene TRBJ2-7; D remains unclear. With 1 base removed from V and 1 base from J, the gap between germline ends came to 8 bases. Germline CDR1 is MDHEN and CDR2 is SYDVKM. CDR3 length: 14 amino acids. CDR3 bases: TGTGCCAGCAGTTTATTCGGCCGGTCCTACGAGCAGTACGTC. It specifies CASSLFGRSYEQYV.

This clonotype was detected ten times or more. The CDR3 reads CASSAKRVLGTEAFF. Written as DNA, the CDR3 is TGTGCCAGCAGTGCCAAGAGGGTTCTGGGCACTGAAGCTTTCTTT. The rearrangement joins TRBV6-1 to TRBJ1-1; D is unclear. The germline V gene encodes CDR1 MNHNS and CDR2 SASEGT. Between the trimmed V and J ends, which lost 4 bases and 4 bases, there was a span of 16 bases. The length of the CDR3 is 15 residues.

This clonotype was counted a few times. The V gene is TRBV29-1, the J gene TRBJ1-2; 9 bases align to TRBD1. This CDR3 spans 13 amino acids. The J segment lost 4 bases and the V segment lost 6 bases, leaving 6 bases of the junction unmatched. Germline CDR1 and CDR2: SQVTM and ANQGSEA. The CDR3 sequence is CSVALTGGYGYTF. Written as DNA, the CDR3 is TGCAGCGTAGCCTTGACAGGGGGCTATGGCTACACCTTC.

This rearrangement joins TRBV19 to TRBJ1-5; the match to TRBD1 covers 7 bases. The V segment lost 4 bases and the J segment 1 base; nucleotides outside the gene matches: 4. The CDR3 covers 15 residues. Germline V CDR1 and CDR2: LNHDA, SQIVND (reference sequence). The CDR3 DNA sequence: TGTGCCAGTAGTACCTTGGGACAGAGCAATCAGCCCCAGCATTTT. It is translated as CASSTLGQSNQPQHF.

A word on this clonotype: Germline is not matched at one junction end, which may reflect a read error. This CDR3 reads CASSSPSDRAYERYF. CDR3 DNA: TGTGCCAGCAGTTCCCCATCCGACAGAGCCTACGAGCGGTACTTC. The gene calls are TRBV6-2 or TRBV6-3 and TRBJ2-7, with D perhaps matching TRBD1 (5 bases). The CDR3 runs to 15 residues. The germline V gene has CDR1 MNHEY and CDR2 SVGEGT.

The gene calls are TRBV25-1 and TRBJ1-5; no definite D call. In germline, CDR1 is MGHDK, CDR2 SYGVNS. Trimming shortened V by 1 base and J by 6 bases, and 7 bases separated the two germline ends. This CDR3 spans 13 amino acids. The CDR3 here is CASSESGFQPQHF. The CDR3 DNA sequence: TGTGCCAGCAGTGAATCGGGGTTTCAGCCCCAGCATTTT. The full variable domain, in which reference TRBV25-1 and TRBJ1-5 provide the parts outside the CDR3, is EADIYQTPRYLVIGTGKKITLECSQTMGHDKMYWYQQDPGMELHLIHYSYGVNSTEKGDLSSESTVSRIRTEHFPLTLESARPSHTSQYLCASSESGFQPQHFGDGTRLSIL.

The V call is TRBV27, the J call TRBJ2-4; 7 bases map to TRBD2. The CDR3 runs to 15 residues. Germline V gene sequence: CDR1 MNHEY, CDR2 SMNVEV (reference sequence). J gave up 1 base and V 3 bases, and 3 bases lay outside the gene matches. CDR3 in DNA: TGTGCCAGCAGTTTTGGGGGGGTGGCCAAAAACATTCAGTACTTC. Encoded protein: CASSFGGVAKNIQYF.

This clonotype was found a few times. This sequence joins TRBV7-9 and TRBJ2-3; 9 bases align to TRBD2. The ends lost 0 bases at V and 4 bases at J; junction bases unmatched: 2. The CDR3 runs 15 residues. The germline V gene encodes CDR1 SEHNR and CDR2 FQNEAQ (reference sequence). CDR3 bases: TGTGCCAGCAGCTTAGCGGCGGGAGGGCCAGATACGCAGTATTTT. The encoded protein is CASSLAAGGPDTQYF.

This clonotype was seen more than once but under ten times. The gene calls are TRBV6-1 and TRBJ2-5; no clear D. The CDR3 length is 11 residues. Germline CDR1 MNHNS, CDR2 SASEGT. Trimming shortened V by 8 bases and J by 2 bases, and 6 bases separated the two germline ends. DNA for the CDR3: TGTGCCAGCGGTAGGCAAGAGACCCAGTACTTC. Translation gives CASGRQETQYF.

This clonotype was observed many times. The V gene is TRBV27, the J gene TRBJ2-7, with unresolved D. This CDR3 spans 10 amino acids. CDR1 is MNHEY, CDR2 SMNVEV, per germline (reference sequence). The germline V and J ends were trimmed by 4 bases and 5 bases, with 3 bases remaining between them. Here the CDR3 DNA reads TGTGCCAGCAGTTGTAACGAGCAGTACGTC. Amino acid sequence: CASSCNEQYV.

This chain connects TRBV11-2 to TRBJ2-2; 11 positions match TRBD1. CDR1 and CDR2 (germline): SGHAT, FQNNGV. The CDR3 loop spans 16 amino acids. J gave up 7 bases and V 4 bases, and 8 bases lay outside the gene matches. The CDR3 bases are TGTGCCAGCAGCTACCAATCCGGGACAGGGGGCGGGGAGCTGTTTTTT. Translation: CASSYQSGTGGGELFF.

This chain uses TRBV5-1 with TRBJ1-4; tentative D call: TRBD1 (5 bases). In germline, CDR1 is SGHRS, CDR2 YFSETQ. V was cut by 3 bases and J by 1 base, with 10 bases left in between. CDR3 length: 15 amino acids. In DNA form, the CDR3 reads TGCGCCAGCAGCTGGGGCGGGGGAACTAATGAAAAACTGTTTTTT. It codes for CASSWGGGTNEKLFF.